The clone carrying this TCR beta chain was counted a single time. The entry originates in a study of blood T cell repertoires in COVID-19. Looked up from germline, CDR1 is LNHDA and CDR2 is SQIVND (reference sequence). Trimming stripped 5 bases from V and 5 bases from J, with 16 bases between. This CDR3 comprises 14 residues. The data were produced by immunoSEQ multiplex PCR, yet TCRdb's version contains in-frame clones alone and is incomplete. Of roughly 500,000 clones in the sample, roughly 88% were seen once. The sample consisted of PBMCs or T cells enriched from blood (not recorded which). This clonotype originated in a woman aged 40 to 49 who had recovered from COVID-19. This sequence joins TRBV19 and TRBJ2-7, with D possibly matching TRBD1 (5 bases). CDR3 sequence: CASSFYGQGDEQYF. The CDR3 DNA reads TGTGCCAGTAGTTTTTATGGTCAAGGGGACGAGCAGTACTTC.